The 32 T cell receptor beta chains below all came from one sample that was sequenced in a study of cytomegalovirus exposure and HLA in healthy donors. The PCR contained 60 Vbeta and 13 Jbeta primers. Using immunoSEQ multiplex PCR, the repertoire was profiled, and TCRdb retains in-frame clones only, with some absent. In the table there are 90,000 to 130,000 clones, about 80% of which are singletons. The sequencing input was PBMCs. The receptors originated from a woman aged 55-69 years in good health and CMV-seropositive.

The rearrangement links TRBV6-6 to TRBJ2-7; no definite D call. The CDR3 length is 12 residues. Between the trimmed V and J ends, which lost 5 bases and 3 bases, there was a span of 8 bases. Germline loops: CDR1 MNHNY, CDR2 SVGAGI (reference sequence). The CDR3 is CASSQDSYEQYF. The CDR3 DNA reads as TGTGCCAGCAGTCAGGATAGCTACGAGCAGTACTTC.

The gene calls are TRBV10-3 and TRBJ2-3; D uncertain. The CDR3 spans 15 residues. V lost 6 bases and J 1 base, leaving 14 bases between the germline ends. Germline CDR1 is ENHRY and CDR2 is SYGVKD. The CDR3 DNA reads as TGTGCCATCAGACCCTCGATGAGCGGCACAGATACGCAGTATTTT. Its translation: CAIRPSMSGTDTQYF.

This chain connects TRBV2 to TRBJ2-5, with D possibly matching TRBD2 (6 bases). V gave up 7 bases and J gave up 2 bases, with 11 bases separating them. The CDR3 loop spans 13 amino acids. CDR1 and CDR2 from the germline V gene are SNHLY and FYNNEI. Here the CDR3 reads CASNERVQETQYF. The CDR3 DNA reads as TGTGCCAGCAATGAGCGGGTACAAGAGACCCAGTACTTC.

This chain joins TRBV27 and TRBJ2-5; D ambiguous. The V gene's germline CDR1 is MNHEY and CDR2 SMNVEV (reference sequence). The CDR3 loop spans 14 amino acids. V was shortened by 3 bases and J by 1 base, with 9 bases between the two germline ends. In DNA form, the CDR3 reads TGTGCCAGCAGTTTTAACAGTGTCCAAGAGACCCAGTACTTC. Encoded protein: CASSFNSVQETQYF.

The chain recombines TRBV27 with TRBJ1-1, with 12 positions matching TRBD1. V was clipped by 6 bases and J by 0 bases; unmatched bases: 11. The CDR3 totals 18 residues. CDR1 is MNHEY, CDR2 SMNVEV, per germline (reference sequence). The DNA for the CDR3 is TGTGCCAGCAGCCACTTCGGGACAGGGGGCGTTTTGAACACTGAAGCTTTCTTT. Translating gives CASSHFGTGGVLNTEAFF.

The CDR3 here is CASSFLGQGVYEQYF. DNA for the CDR3: TGTGCCAGCAGTTTTTTGGGACAGGGGGTCTACGAGCAGTACTTC. This chain joins TRBV28 and TRBJ2-7; 11 nucleotides match TRBD1. The J segment lost 3 bases and the V segment lost 3 bases, leaving 4 bases of the junction unmatched. The CDR3 contains 15 residues. Germline CDR1 and CDR2: MDHEN and SYDVKM.

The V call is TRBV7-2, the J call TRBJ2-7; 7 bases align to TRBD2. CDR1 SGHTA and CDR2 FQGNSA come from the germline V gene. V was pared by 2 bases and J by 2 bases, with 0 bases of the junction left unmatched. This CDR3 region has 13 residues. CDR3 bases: TGTGCCAGCAGCTTAAGCGGGGCCTACGAGCAGTACTTC. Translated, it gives CASSLSGAYEQYF. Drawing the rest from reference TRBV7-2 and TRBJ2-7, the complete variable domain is GAGVSQSPSNKVTEKGKDVELRCDPISGHTALYWYRQSLGQGLEFLIYFQGNSAPDKSGLPSDRFSAERTGGSVSTLTIQRTQQEDSAVYLCASSLSGAYEQYFGPGTRLTVT.

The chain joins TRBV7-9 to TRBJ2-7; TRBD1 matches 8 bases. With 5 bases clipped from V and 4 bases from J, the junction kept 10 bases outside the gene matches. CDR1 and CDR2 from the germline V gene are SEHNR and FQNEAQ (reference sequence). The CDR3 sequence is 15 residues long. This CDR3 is CASSPGQGSSYEQYF. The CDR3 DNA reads TGTGCCAGCAGCCCTGGACAGGGAAGTTCTTACGAGCAGTACTTC.

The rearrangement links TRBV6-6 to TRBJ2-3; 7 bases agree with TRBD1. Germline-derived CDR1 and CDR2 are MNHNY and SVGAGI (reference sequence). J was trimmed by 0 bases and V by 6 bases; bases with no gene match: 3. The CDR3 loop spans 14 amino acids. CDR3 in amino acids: CASSLQGSTDTQYF. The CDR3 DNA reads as TGTGCCAGCAGCCTACAGGGGAGCACAGATACGCAGTATTTT.

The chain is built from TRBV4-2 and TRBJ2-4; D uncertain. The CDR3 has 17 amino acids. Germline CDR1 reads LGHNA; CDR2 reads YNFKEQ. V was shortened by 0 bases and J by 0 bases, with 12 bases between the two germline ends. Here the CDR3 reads CASSQDWRSLAKNIQYF. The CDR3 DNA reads TGTGCCAGCAGCCAAGATTGGAGATCTCTAGCCAAAAACATTCAGTACTTC.

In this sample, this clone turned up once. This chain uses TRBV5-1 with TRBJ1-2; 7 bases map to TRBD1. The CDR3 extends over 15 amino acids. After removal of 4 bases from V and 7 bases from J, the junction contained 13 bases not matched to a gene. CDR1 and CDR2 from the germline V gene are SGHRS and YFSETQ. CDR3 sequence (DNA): TGCGCCAGCAGCGTCGACAGGGTAACCACTATTGGCTACACCTTC. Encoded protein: CASSVDRVTTIGYTF.

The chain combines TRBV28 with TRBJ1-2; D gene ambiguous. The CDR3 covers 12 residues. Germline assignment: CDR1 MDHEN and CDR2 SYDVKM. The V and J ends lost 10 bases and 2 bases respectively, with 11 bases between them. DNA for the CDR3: TGTGCCACCTCCTTAGAAAACTATGGCTACACCTTC. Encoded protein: CATSLENYGYTF.

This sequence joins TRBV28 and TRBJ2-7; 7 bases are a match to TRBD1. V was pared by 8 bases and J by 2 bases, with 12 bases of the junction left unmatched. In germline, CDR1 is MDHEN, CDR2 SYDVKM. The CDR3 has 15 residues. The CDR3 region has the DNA TGTGCCAGCCGTAGGGGGCGGGTAGTAGCCTACGAGCAGTACTTC. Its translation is CASRRGRVVAYEQYF.

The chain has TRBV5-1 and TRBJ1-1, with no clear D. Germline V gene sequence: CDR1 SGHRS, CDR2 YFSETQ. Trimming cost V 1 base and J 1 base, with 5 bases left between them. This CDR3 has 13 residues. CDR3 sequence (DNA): TGCGCCAGCAGCTTGCAACAGAACACTGAAGCTTTCTTT. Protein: CASSLQQNTEAFF.

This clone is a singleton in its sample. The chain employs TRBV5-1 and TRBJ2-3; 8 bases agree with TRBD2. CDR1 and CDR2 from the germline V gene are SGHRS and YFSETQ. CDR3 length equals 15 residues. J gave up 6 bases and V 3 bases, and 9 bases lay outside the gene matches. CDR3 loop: CASSYLAGKQDTQYF. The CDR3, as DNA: TGCGCCAGCAGCTATTTAGCGGGGAAGCAGGATACGCAGTATTTT.

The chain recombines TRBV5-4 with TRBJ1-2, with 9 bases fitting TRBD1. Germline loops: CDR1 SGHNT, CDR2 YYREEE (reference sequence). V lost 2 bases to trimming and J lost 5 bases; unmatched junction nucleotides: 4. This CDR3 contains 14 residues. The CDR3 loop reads CASSLGQGMYGYTF. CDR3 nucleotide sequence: TGTGCCAGCAGCTTAGGACAGGGGATGTATGGCTACACCTTC.

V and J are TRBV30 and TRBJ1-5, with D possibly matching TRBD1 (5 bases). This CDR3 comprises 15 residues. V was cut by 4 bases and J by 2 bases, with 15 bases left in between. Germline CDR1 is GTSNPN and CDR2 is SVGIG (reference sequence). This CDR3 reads CAWTTDTGGNQPQHF. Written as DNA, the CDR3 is TGTGCCTGGACTACGGACACTGGAGGCAATCAGCCCCAGCATTTT. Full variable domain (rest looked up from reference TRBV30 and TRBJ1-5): SQTIHQWPATLVQPVGSPLSLECTVEGTSNPNLYWYRQAAGRGLQLLFYSVGIGQISSEVPQNLSASRPQDRQFILSSKKLLLSDSGFYLCAWTTDTGGNQPQHFGDGTRLSIL.

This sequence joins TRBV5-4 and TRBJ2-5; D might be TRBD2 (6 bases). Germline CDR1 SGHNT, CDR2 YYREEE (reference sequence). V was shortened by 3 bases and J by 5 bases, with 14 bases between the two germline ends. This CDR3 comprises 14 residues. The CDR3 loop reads CASSWLGGGETQYF. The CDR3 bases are TGTGCCAGCAGCTGGCTCGGGGGAGGTGAGACCCAGTACTTC.

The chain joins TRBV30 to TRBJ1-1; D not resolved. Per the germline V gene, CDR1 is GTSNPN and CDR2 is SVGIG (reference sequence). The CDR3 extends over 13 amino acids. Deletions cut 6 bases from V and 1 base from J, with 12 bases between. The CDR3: CACNRAQNTEAFF. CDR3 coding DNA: TGTGCCTGTAACCGAGCCCAGAACACTGAAGCTTTCTTT.

Here the CDR3 reads CASGRQSEAFF. Written as DNA, the CDR3 is TGTGCCAGCGGTAGACAGTCTGAAGCTTTCTTT. The chain combines TRBV6-5 with TRBJ1-1, with TRBD1 as a possible D gene (5 bases). The CDR3 loop spans 11 amino acids. The V and J ends lost 8 bases and 6 bases respectively, with 10 bases between them. Germline CDR1 is MNHEY and CDR2 is SVGAGI.

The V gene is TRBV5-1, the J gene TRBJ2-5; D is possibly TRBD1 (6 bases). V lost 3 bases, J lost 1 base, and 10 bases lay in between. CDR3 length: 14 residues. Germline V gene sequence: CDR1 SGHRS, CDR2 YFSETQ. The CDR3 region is CASSSQGFQETQYF. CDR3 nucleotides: TGCGCCAGCAGCTCACAGGGTTTCCAAGAGACCCAGTACTTC.

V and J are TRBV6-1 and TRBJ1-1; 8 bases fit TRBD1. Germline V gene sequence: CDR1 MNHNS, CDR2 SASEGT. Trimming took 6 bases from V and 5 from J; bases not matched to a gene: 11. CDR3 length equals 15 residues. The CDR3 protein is CASRGQGSGRTEAFF. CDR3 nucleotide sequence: TGTGCCAGCAGAGGACAGGGAAGTGGAAGAACTGAAGCTTTCTTT.

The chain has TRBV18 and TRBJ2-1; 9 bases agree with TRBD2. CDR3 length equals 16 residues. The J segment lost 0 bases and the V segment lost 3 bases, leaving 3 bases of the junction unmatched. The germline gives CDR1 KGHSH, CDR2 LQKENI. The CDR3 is CASSPLSGSSYNEQFF. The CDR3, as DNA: TGTGCCAGCTCACCCCTTAGCGGGAGCTCCTACAATGAGCAGTTCTTC.

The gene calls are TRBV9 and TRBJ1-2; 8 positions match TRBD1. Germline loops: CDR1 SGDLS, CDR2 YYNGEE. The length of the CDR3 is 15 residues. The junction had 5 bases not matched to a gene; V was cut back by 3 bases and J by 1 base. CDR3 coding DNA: TGTGCCAGCAGCGCCGACAGGGGTATTAACTATGGCTACACCTTC. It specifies CASSADRGINYGYTF. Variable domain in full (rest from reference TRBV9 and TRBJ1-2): DSGVTQTPKHLITATGQRVTLRCSPRSGDLSVYWYQQSLDQGLQFLIQYYNGEERAKGNILERFSAQQFPDLHSELNLSSLELGDSALYFCASSADRGINYGYTFGSGTRLTVV.

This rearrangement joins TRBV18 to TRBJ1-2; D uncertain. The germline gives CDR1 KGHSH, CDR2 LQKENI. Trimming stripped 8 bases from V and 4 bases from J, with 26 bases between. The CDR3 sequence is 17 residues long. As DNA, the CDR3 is TGTGCCAGCCAACCAGTTAGGAGCTCACCTCCTATCTATGGCTACACCTTC. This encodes CASQPVRSSPPIYGYTF.

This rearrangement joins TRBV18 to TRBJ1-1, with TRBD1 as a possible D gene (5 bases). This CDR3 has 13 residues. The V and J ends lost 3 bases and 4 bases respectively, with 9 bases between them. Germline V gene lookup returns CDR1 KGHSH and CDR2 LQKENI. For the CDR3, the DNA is TGTGCCAGCTCACCGGGACTTGCCACTGAAGCTTTCTTT. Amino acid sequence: CASSPGLATEAFF. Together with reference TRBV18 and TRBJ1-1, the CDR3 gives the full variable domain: NAGVMQNPRHLVRRRGQEARLRCSPMKGHSHVYWYRQLPEEGLKFMVYLQKENIIDESGMPKERFSAEFPKEGPSILRIQQVVRGDSAAYFCASSPGLATEAFFGQGTRLTVV.

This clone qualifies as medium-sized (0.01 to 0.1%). The CDR3 reads CATHGGSSYNEQFF. Written as DNA, the CDR3 is TGTGCCACCCATGGGGGCAGCTCCTACAATGAGCAGTTCTTC. The V and J genes are TRBV6-5 and TRBJ2-1; D perhaps matches TRBD1 (6 bases). From germline, CDR1 is MNHEY and CDR2 SVGAGI. This CDR3 is 14 amino acids long. V lost 10 bases and J 0 bases, leaving 13 bases between the germline ends.

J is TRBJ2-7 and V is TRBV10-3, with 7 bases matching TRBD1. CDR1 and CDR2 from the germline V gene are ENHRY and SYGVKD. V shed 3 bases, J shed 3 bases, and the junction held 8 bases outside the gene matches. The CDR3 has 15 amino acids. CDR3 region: CAISDPGTAIYEQYF. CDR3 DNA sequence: TGTGCCATCAGTGACCCCGGGACAGCGATCTACGAGCAGTACTTC.

The CDR3 DNA is TGCGCCAGCAGCTTGTCCGCAGGGTCTACTGAAGCTTTCTTT. It encodes CASSLSAGSTEAFF. This chain uses TRBV5-1 with TRBJ1-1; possibly TRBD1 for D (5 bases). Germline loops: CDR1 SGHRS, CDR2 YFSETQ. The CDR3 length is 14 residues. V gave up 1 base and J gave up 5 bases, with 12 bases separating them.

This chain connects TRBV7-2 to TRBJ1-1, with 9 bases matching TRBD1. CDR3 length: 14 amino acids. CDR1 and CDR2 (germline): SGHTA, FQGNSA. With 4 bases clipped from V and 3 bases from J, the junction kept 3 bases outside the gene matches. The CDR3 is CASSSGDRDTEAFF. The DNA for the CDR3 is TGTGCCAGCAGCTCGGGGGACAGGGACACTGAAGCTTTCTTT.

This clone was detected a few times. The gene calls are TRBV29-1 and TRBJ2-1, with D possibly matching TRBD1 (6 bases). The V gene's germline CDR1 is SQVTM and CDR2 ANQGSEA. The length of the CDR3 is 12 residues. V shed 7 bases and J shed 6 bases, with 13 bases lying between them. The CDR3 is CSALQGPNEQFF. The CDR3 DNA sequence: TGCAGCGCTTTACAGGGTCCCAATGAGCAGTTCTTC.

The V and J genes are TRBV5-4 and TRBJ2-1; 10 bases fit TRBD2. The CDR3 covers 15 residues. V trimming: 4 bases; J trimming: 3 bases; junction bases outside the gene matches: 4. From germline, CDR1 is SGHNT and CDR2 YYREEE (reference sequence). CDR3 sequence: CASSVSSGSYNEQFF. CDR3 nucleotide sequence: TGTGCCAGCAGCGTTTCTAGCGGGAGCTACAATGAGCAGTTCTTC. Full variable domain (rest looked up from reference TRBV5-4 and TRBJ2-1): ETGVTQSPTHLIKTRGQQVTLRCSSQSGHNTVSWYQQALGQGPQFIFQYYREEENGRGNFPPRFSGLQFPNYSSELNVNALELDDSALYLCASSVSSGSYNEQFFGPGTRLTVL.